The TCR beta chain under discussion was sequenced for a study of blood T cell repertoires in COVID-19. The overall study: The samples span acute and convalescent COVID-19 from the United States, Italy and Spain. In each case, the material was cDNA or gDNA derived from T cells, B-cell-depleted T cells, or PBMCs.

V was cut by 3 bases and J by 7 bases, with 17 bases left in between. Germline assignment: CDR1 SGHTA and CDR2 FQGNSA. CDR3 length equals 15 residues. Original data processing: Using reference gene primer amplification, nucleated cell counts were estimated. Generated by immunoSEQ multiplex PCR, the TCRdb table keeps only in-frame clones and is missing some. V and J calls and clone size are copied from that table; D and trimming were computed from the DNA. The repertoire has about 87,000 clones, about 90% of them found once; the top ten carry 6.7%. Seattle-derived patients entered the study during active infection and were followed longitudinally.

Material for sequencing was peripheral blood. The chain recombines TRBV7-2 with TRBJ2-3, with a tentative D call TRBD2 (6 bases). The sequence came from a young man with COVID-19, enrolled during active disease. The CDR3 bases are TGTGCCAGCAGCTTTCTTGTTAGCGGAATGCATACGCAGTATTTT. Amino acid sequence: CASSFLVSGMHTQYF.